Following are 17 T cell receptor beta chains from one sample sequenced in a study of radiation and T cells in renal cell carcinoma. Sequenced by immunoSEQ multiplex PCR; TCRdb stores in-frame clones only, minus some. The repertoire holds 120,000 to 150,000 clones, about nine tenths seen once, with roughly 4.1% in the top ten. Time point in this sample: baseline pretreatment blood. As for treatment: 15 Gy SBRT to primary tumor, nephrectomy 4 weeks later. Sequenced here: blood, sampled from a patient whose treatment included radiotherapy and nephrectomy. Receptor source: an older woman with renal cell carcinoma.

The count of this clone is one. V is TRBV28 and J is TRBJ1-1; 8 bases align to TRBD1. Germline CDR1 MDHEN, CDR2 SYDVKM. The V gene end was trimmed by 6 bases and the J gene end by 1 base; junction bases not matched to a gene: 7. The CDR3 runs to 15 residues. CDR3 region: CASSRPGTGNTEAFF. The CDR3 DNA reads as TGTGCCAGCAGCCGCCCCGGGACAGGGAACACTGAAGCTTTCTTT. Drawing the rest from reference TRBV28 and TRBJ1-1, the complete variable domain is DVKVTQSSRYLVKRTGEKVFLECVQDMDHENMFWYRQDPGLGLRLIYFSYDVKMKEKGDIPEGYSVSREKKERFSLILESASTNQTSMYLCASSRPGTGNTEAFFGQGTRLTVV.

This chain connects TRBV12-5 to TRBJ2-2, with D maybe TRBD2 (6 bases). Trimming took 7 bases from V and 6 from J, leaving 15 bases between them. The CDR3 has 14 amino acids. The germline gives CDR1 LGHNT, CDR2 FRNRAP. The CDR3 reads CASAVGGAAGELFF. The CDR3 DNA reads TGTGCTAGTGCAGTAGGAGGGGCCGCCGGGGAGCTGTTTTTT.

The genes are TRBV7-2 and TRBJ2-5; D is possibly TRBD1 or TRBD2 (5 bases each). Trimming cost V 1 base and J 2 bases, with 17 bases left between them. The germline V gene has CDR1 SGHTA and CDR2 FQGNSA. There are 17 residues in the CDR3. Written as DNA, the CDR3 is TGTGCCAGCAGCTTAGAACTCCGGGGCGCTCAACAAGAGACCCAGTACTTC. Encoded protein: CASSLELRGAQQETQYF.

This chain uses TRBV7-9 with TRBJ1-6; no firm D call. The V and J ends lost 1 base and 9 bases respectively, with 4 bases between them. The CDR3 consists of 12 residues. Germline V lookup: CDR1 SEHNR, CDR2 FQNEAQ (reference sequence). CDR3 DNA: TGTGCCAGCAGCTTAGGTAGTTCACCCCTCCACTTT. Protein: CASSLGSSPLHF.

The V gene is TRBV5-6, the J gene TRBJ2-5; unclear D gene. The CDR3 is 15 amino acids. The germline V and J ends were trimmed by 2 bases and 0 bases, with 11 bases remaining between them. From germline, CDR1 is SGHDT and CDR2 YYEEEE. CDR3 sequence (DNA): TGTGCCAGCAGCTTACCGGACGCGTACCAAGAGACCCAGTACTTC. Its protein product is CASSLPDAYQETQYF.

J is TRBJ2-1 and V is TRBV13; 15 bases align to TRBD2. Germline V gene data show CDR1 as PRHDT and CDR2 as FYEKMQ (reference sequence). V shed 5 bases, J shed 7 bases, and the junction held 3 bases outside the gene matches. This CDR3 has 15 residues. CDR3 DNA sequence: TGTGCCAGCAGCCTCGGGACTAGCGGGGGGAATGAGCAGTTCTTC. Its protein is CASSLGTSGGNEQFF.

This rearrangement joins TRBV15 to TRBJ2-1; TRBD2 matches at 9 bases. The germline V gene has CDR1 LNHNV and CDR2 YYDKDF (reference sequence). The CDR3 is 15 amino acids. Trimming removed 4 bases from V and 7 bases from J; junction bases left unmatched: 8. CDR3 coding DNA: TGTGCCACCAGCACTGAGCGGGGGGTAGGGAATGAGCAGTTCTTC. This translates into CATSTERGVGNEQFF.

This chain links TRBV13 with TRBJ1-3; TRBD1 might be the D (6 bases). Germline CDR1 is PRHDT and CDR2 is FYEKMQ (reference sequence). V was shortened by 5 bases and J by 5 bases, with 19 bases between the two germline ends. The CDR3 is 16 residues long. The CDR3 coding sequence is TGTGCCAGCAGCCCCCGGTTCGGGCAGGGGAGAAACACCATATATTTT. It translates to CASSPRFGQGRNTIYF. The full variable domain, completed using reference TRBV13 and TRBJ1-3, is AAGVIQSPRHLIKEKRETATLKCYPIPRHDTVYWYQQGPGQDPQFLISFYEKMQSDKGSIPDRFSAQQFSDYHSELNMSSLELGDSALYFCASSPRFGQGRNTIYFGEGSWLTVV.

V and J are TRBV28 and TRBJ1-2; 7 bases are a match to TRBD1. The CDR3 totals 12 residues. Per germline, CDR1 MDHEN and CDR2 SYDVKM. Trimming removed 5 bases from V and 8 bases from J; junction bases left unmatched: 5. The CDR3 sequence: CASSVTGYGYTF. The CDR3 bases are TGTGCCAGCAGTGTGACAGGGTACGGCTACACCTTC.

The gene calls are TRBV5-1 and TRBJ2-3, with D uncertain. The CDR3 is made up of 14 amino acids. CDR1 is SGHRS, CDR2 YFSETQ, per germline. V lost 1 base to trimming and J lost 6 bases, with 12 bases between them. The CDR3 DNA sequence: TGCGCCAGCAGCTTGTTTCGCCCTAGGGATACGCAGTATTTT. Translated, it gives CASSLFRPRDTQYF. The entire variable domain, with the rest obtained from reference TRBV5-1 and TRBJ2-3, is as follows: KAGVTQTPRYLIKTRGQQVTLSCSPISGHRSVSWYQQTPGQGLQFLFEYFSETQRNKGNFPGRFSGRQFSNSRSEMNVSTLELGDSALYLCASSLFRPRDTQYFGPGTRLTVL.

This chain links TRBV20-1 with TRBJ2-7; D remains ambiguous. V dropped 5 bases and J dropped 7 bases, with 12 bases sitting between them. Germline values: CDR1 DFQATT, CDR2 SNEGSKA (reference sequence). The CDR3 contains 11 residues. The CDR3 sequence is CSAHLAGEQYF. The DNA of the CDR3 is TGCAGTGCTCATCTGGCAGGTGAGCAGTACTTC.

The chain uses TRBV19 and TRBJ1-1; D unresolved. Deletions cut 3 bases from V and 2 bases from J, with 7 bases between. Germline CDR1 is LNHDA and CDR2 is SQIVND (reference sequence). There are 13 residues in the CDR3. CDR3 sequence reads: CASSMYKNTEAFF. CDR3 nucleotides: TGTGCCAGTAGTATGTACAAAAACACTGAAGCTTTCTTT. Full variable domain (remainder filled in from reference TRBV19 and TRBJ1-1): DGGITQSPKYLFRKEGQNVTLSCEQNLNHDAMYWYRQDPGQGLRLIYYSQIVNDFQKGDIAEGYSVSREKKESFPLTVTSAQKNPTAFYLCASSMYKNTEAFFGQGTRLTVV.

The chain has TRBV30 and TRBJ2-4; D remains ambiguous. Between the trimmed V and J ends, which lost 0 bases and 2 bases, there was a span of 11 bases. The CDR3 runs 15 residues. Germline V gene sequence: CDR1 GTSNPN, CDR2 SVGIG (reference sequence). The CDR3 sequence: CAWSVDFGPKNIQYF. Written as DNA, the CDR3 is TGTGCCTGGAGTGTAGATTTCGGGCCCAAAAACATTCAGTACTTC.

V and J are TRBV5-1 and TRBJ2-5; TRBD2 aligns across 10 bases. The CDR3 totals 16 residues. Germline V gives CDR1 SGHRS, CDR2 YFSETQ. Trimming at V came to 2 bases and at J to 0 bases, leaving 4 bases not matched to a gene. In nucleotides, the CDR3 is TGCGCCAGCAGCTTAGGACTAGCGGATAACCAAGAGACCCAGTACTTC. Translated: CASSLGLADNQETQYF.

V usage is TRBV5-6 and J usage is TRBJ1-1; D gene ambiguous. CDR1 SGHDT and CDR2 YYEEEE come from the germline V gene. V was cut by 4 bases and J by 8 bases, with 12 bases left in between. The CDR3 runs 12 residues. The CDR3 DNA sequence: TGTGCCAGCAGCGGAACCGGGATGGAAGCTTTCTTT. It encodes CASSGTGMEAFF.

The rearrangement links TRBV7-2 to TRBJ2-1, with D tentatively TRBD1 or TRBD2 (8 bases each). V was shortened by 6 bases and J by 10 bases, with 16 bases between the two germline ends. Germline CDR1 SGHTA, CDR2 FQGNSA. The CDR3 has 13 residues. The CDR3 is CASSSGGGREQFF. The DNA of the CDR3 is TGTGCCAGCAGTTCAGGGGGCGGGAGGGAGCAGTTCTTC.

The rearrangement joins TRBV4-2 to TRBJ2-7; 14 positions agree with TRBD2. After removal of 0 bases from V and 2 bases from J, the junction contained 6 bases not matched to a gene. Germline V gene sequence: CDR1 LGHNA, CDR2 YNFKEQ. The length of the CDR3 is 18 residues. CDR3 in DNA: TGTGCCAGCAGCCAAGACGGGACTAGCGGGGGCCGGACCTACGAGCAGTACTTC. It yields the protein CASSQDGTSGGRTYEQYF.